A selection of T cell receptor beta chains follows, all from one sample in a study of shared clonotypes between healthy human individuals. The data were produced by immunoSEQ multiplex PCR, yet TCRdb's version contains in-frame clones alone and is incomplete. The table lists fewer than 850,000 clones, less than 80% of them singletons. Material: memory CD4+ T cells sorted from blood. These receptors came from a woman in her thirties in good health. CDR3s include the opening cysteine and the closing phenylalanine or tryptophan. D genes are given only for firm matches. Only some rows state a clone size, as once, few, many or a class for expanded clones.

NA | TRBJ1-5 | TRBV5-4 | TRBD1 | CASSTGQGNQPQHF | TGTGCCAGCAGCACGGGACAGGGAAATCAGCCCCAGCATTTT
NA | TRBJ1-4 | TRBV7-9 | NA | CASSLKGGPTNEKLFF | TGTGCCAGCAGCCTCAAGGGGGGACCGACTAATGAAAAACTGTTTTTT
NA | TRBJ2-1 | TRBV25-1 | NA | CASSEYGAPPGNEQFF | TGTGCCAGCAGTGAATACGGAGCCCCACCGGGCAATGAGCAGTTCTTC
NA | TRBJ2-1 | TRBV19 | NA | CASSTPPGRGGVNEQFF | TGTGCCAGTAGTACCCCCCCGGGGCGGGGCGGGGTCAATGAGCAGTTCTTC
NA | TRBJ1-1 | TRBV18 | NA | CASSPPSRVNTEAFF | TGTGCCAGCTCACCACCGAGTAGGGTGAACACTGAAGCTTTCTTT
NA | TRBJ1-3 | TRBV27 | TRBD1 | CASSRTGASGNTIYF | TGTGCCAGCAGTCGGACAGGGGCCTCTGGAAACACCATATATTTT
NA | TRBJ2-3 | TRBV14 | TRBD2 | CASSSPQTSGTTDTQYF | TGTGCCAGCAGCTCCCCACAGACTAGCGGGACCACAGATACGCAGTATTTT
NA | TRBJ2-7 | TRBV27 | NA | CASSSQPLQGYEQYF | TGTGCCAGCAGTTCGCAGCCTCTACAGGGTTACGAGCAGTACTTC
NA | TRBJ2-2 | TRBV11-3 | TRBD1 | CASSAGQGRIVTGELFF | TGTGCCAGCAGCGCCGGACAGGGGCGGATTGTTACCGGGGAGCTGTTTTTT
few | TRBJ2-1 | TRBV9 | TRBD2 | CASSVLADSYNEQFF | TGTGCCAGCAGCGTACTAGCGGACTCCTACAATGAGCAGTTCTTC
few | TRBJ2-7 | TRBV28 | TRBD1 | CASSSPRTGTSSYEQYF | TGTGCCAGCAGCTCCCCAAGGACAGGGACCTCTTCCTACGAGCAGTACTTC
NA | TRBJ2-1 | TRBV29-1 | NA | CSVEREYNEQFF | TGCAGCGTTGAACGAGAGTACAATGAGCAGTTCTTC
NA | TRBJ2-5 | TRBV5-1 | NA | CASSLLAPYQETQYF | TGCGCCAGCAGCTTGCTAGCGCCTTACCAAGAGACCCAGTACTTC
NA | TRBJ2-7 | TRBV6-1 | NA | CASSPSGSNEQYF | TGTGCCAGCAGTCCCTCAGGAAGCAACGAGCAGTACTTC
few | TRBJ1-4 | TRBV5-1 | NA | CASSGGSGEKLFF | TGCGCCAGCAGTGGCGGGAGCGGAGAAAAACTGTTTTTT
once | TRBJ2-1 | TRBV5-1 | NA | CASSFERISYNEQFF | TGCGCCAGCAGCTTCGAGCGGATCTCCTACAATGAGCAGTTCTTC
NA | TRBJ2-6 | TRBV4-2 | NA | CASSEEISRSTGANVLTF | TGTGCCAGCAGCGAAGAGATCTCTAGGAGCACTGGGGCCAACGTCCTGACTTTC
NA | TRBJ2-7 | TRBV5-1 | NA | CASSGGAGGEQYF | TGCGCCAGCAGCGGGGGCGCGGGTGGGGAGCAGTACTTC
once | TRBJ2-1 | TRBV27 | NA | CASSLGLGPPGEQFF | TGTGCCAGCAGTCTGGGACTGGGCCCGCCGGGGGAGCAGTTCTTC
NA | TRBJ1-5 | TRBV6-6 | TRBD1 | CASSTRDSNNQPQHF | TGTGCCAGCAGCACCCGGGACAGTAACAATCAGCCCCAGCATTTT
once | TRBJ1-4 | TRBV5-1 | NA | CASSLGPINEKLFF | TGCGCCAGCAGCTTGGGGCCGATTAATGAAAAACTGTTTTTT
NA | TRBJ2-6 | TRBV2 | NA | CASSVRSGANVLTF | TGTGCCAGCAGTGTTAGGTCTGGGGCCAACGTCCTGACTTTC
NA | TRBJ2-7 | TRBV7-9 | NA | CASSLQGNIHEQYF | TGTGCCAGCAGCTTACAGGGGAACATCCACGAGCAGTACTTC
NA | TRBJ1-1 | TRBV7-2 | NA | CASSLDSRHLNTEAFF | TGTGCCAGCAGCTTAGATTCGCGACACCTGAACACTGAAGCTTTCTTT
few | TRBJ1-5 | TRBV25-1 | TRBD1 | CASSPSGGLRQPQHF | TGTGCCAGCAGCCCATCAGGGGGTCTTAGACAGCCCCAGCATTTT
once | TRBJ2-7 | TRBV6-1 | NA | CASKDTPAGYEQYF | TGTGCCAGCAAAGACACCCCTGCAGGCTACGAGCAGTACTTC
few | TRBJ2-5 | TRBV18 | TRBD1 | CASSPTSQGEETQYF | TGTGCCAGCTCACCCACTTCGCAGGGGGAAGAGACCCAGTACTTC
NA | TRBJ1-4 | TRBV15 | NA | CATSRGNEKLFF | TGTGCCACCAGCCGTGGTAATGAAAAACTGTTTTTT
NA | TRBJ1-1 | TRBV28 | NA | CASSFVVGLANTEAFF | TGTGCCAGCAGTTTTGTGGTGGGGTTGGCGAACACTGAAGCTTTCTTT
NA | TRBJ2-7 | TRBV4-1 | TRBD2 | CASSQLLADLWEQYF | TGCGCCAGCAGCCAACTCCTAGCGGACCTCTGGGAGCAGTACTTC
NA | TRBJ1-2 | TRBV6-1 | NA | CASSESPQGPNYGYTF | TGTGCCAGCAGTGAATCGCCGCAAGGACCCAACTATGGCTACACCTTC
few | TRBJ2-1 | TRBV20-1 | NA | CSLLVNNEQFF | TGTTCCCTCCTAGTGAACAATGAGCAGTTCTTC